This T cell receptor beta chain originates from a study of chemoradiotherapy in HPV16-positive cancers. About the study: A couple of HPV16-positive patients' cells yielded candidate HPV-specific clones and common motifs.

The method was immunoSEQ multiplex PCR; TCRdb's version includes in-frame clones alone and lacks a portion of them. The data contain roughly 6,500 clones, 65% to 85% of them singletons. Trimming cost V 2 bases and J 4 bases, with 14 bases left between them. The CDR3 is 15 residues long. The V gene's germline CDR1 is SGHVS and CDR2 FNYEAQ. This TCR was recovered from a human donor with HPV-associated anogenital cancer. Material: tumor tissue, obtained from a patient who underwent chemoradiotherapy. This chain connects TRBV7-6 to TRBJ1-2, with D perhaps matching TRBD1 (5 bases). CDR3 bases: TGTGCCAGCAGCTTAAGTGGGGGTGATAGCTATGGCTACACCTTC. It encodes CASSLSGGDSYGYTF.